The next 13 T cell receptor beta chains were all read from a single sample in a study of blood T cell repertoires in COVID-19. Using immunoSEQ multiplex PCR, the repertoire was profiled, and TCRdb retains in-frame clones only, with some absent. The sample holds 200,000 to 300,000 clones; under 90% are singletons and the top ten take 3% to 4%. The sample taken for sequencing was PBMCs or T cells enriched from blood (not recorded which). These receptors all come from a woman in her 30s with acute COVID-19.

The chain links TRBV2 to TRBJ1-2; possibly TRBD1 for D (6 bases). This CDR3 contains 12 residues. Germline V lookup: CDR1 SNHLY, CDR2 FYNNEI. V lost 9 bases and J lost 3, with 11 bases in between. The CDR3 nucleotides read TGTGCCAGACAGGGCTGGGACTATGGCTACACCTTC. Its protein product is CARQGWDYGYTF.

This clone was detected once. V usage is TRBV7-7 and J usage is TRBJ2-2; 9 nucleotides agree with TRBD2. Germline V gene lookup returns CDR1 SSHAT and CDR2 FNYEAQ (reference sequence). V shed 0 bases, J shed 8 bases, and the junction held 13 bases outside the gene matches. This CDR3 is 18 amino acids long. CDR3 coding DNA: TGTGCCAGCAGCTTAGCCCCCCTAGGGCGGGGGGGCACTGGGGAGCTGTTTTTT. Amino acids: CASSLAPLGRGGTGELFF.

This chain links TRBV10-3 with TRBJ1-1; the D is unclear. Germline assignment: CDR1 ENHRY and CDR2 SYGVKD. This CDR3 is 18 amino acids long. V lost 0 bases, J lost 1 base, and 18 bases lay in between. In DNA, the CDR3 is TGTGCCATCAGTGAGTCGCGCCGAGGGAAAGGAAGGAACACTGAAGCTTTCTTT. This translates into CAISESRRGKGRNTEAFF.

The gene calls are TRBV30 and TRBJ2-1; maybe TRBD1 (6 bases). With 3 bases removed from V and 7 bases from J, the gap between germline ends came to 10 bases. There are 12 residues in the CDR3. Germline CDR1 is GTSNPN and CDR2 is SVGIG (reference sequence). CDR3 sequence reads: CAWSPRGNEQFF. The CDR3 nucleotides read TGTGCCTGGAGCCCAAGGGGGAATGAGCAGTTCTTC.

This clone is a singleton in its sample. V and J are TRBV28 and TRBJ1-6; unclear D gene. This CDR3 comprises 14 residues. V lost 7 bases and J 8 bases, leaving 15 bases between the germline ends. From germline, CDR1 is MDHEN and CDR2 SYDVKM. The CDR3 region is CASTRLGLDSPLHF. The CDR3 coding sequence is TGTGCCAGCACCAGACTCGGGTTAGATTCACCCCTCCACTTT.

The rearrangement links TRBV20-1 to TRBJ2-7; 7 bases are a match to TRBD2. Germline V gives CDR1 DFQATT, CDR2 SNEGSKA (reference sequence). Germline trimming cut 3 bases from V and 3 bases from J; bases unmatched to any gene: 11. The CDR3 totals 15 residues. The CDR3 loop is CSASAGGGRNYEQYF. CDR3 nucleotide sequence: TGCAGTGCTAGTGCCGGCGGGGGACGCAACTACGAGCAGTACTTC.

This chain joins TRBV14 and TRBJ1-6; tentative D call: TRBD1 (5 bases). The V end lost 1 base, the J end lost 17 bases, and 18 bases lay between the germline ends. CDR1 and CDR2 from the germline V gene are SGHDN and FVKESK. The CDR3 runs 14 residues. The CDR3 loop reads CASSQGGQTMKVHF. For the CDR3, the DNA is TGTGCCAGCAGCCAAGGAGGACAAACCATGAAGGTCCACTTT.

This clone was observed a handful of times. The chain joins TRBV9 to TRBJ1-6; weak D call: TRBD1 (6 bases). From germline, CDR1 is SGDLS and CDR2 YYNGEE. V lost 2 bases to trimming and J lost 6 bases, with 12 bases between them. The CDR3 is 15 amino acids. CDR3 loop: CASSVGTSANSPLHF. DNA of the CDR3: TGTGCCAGCAGCGTGGGGACATCTGCTAATTCACCCCTCCACTTT.

The chain has TRBV14 and TRBJ2-7, with a possible D match to TRBD1 (6 bases). The germline V gene has CDR1 SGHDN and CDR2 FVKESK. CDR3 length equals 13 residues. The ends were cut back, 4 bases at V and 4 bases at J, with 11 bases in the middle. CDR3 nucleotides: TGTGCCAGCAGCCCCAGGGGCGGGTACGAGCAGTACTTC. This translates into CASSPRGGYEQYF.

The V gene is TRBV28, the J gene TRBJ1-2; TRBD1 aligns across 9 bases. This CDR3 contains 13 residues. Trimming cost V 10 bases and J 4 bases; bases outside gene matches: 7. In germline, CDR1 is MDHEN, CDR2 SYDVKM. The CDR3 DNA sequence: TGTGCCATCGACAGGGGGGGATCCTATGGCTACACCTTC. Protein product: CAIDRGGSYGYTF.

V usage is TRBV9 and J usage is TRBJ2-3; 7 bases are shared with TRBD1. From germline, CDR1 is SGDLS and CDR2 YYNGEE. V lost 4 bases to trimming and J lost 11 bases; unmatched junction nucleotides: 10. This CDR3 has 13 residues. This chain's CDR3 is CASSMVVQGVQYF. For the CDR3, the DNA is TGTGCCAGCAGCATGGTAGTCCAGGGGGTGCAGTATTTT.

This chain joins TRBV28 and TRBJ2-6; tentative D call: TRBD2 (6 bases). The germline V gene encodes CDR1 MDHEN and CDR2 SYDVKM. The CDR3 length is 16 residues. V lost 2 bases to trimming and J lost 2 bases, with 10 bases between them. CDR3 in DNA: TGTGCCAGCAGTTTAGGAGGCGGGGCTGGGGCCAACGTCCTGACTTTC. The encoded protein is CASSLGGGAGANVLTF.

The chain is built from TRBV24-1 and TRBJ2-7; maybe TRBD2 (5 bases). V dropped 5 bases and J dropped 3 bases, with 10 bases sitting between them. CDR3 size: 13 residues. Germline-derived CDR1 and CDR2 are KGHDR and SFDVKD. DNA of the CDR3: TGTGCCACCAGTGGCGTGAGGGACTACGAGCAGTACTTC. Residues: CATSGVRDYEQYF.